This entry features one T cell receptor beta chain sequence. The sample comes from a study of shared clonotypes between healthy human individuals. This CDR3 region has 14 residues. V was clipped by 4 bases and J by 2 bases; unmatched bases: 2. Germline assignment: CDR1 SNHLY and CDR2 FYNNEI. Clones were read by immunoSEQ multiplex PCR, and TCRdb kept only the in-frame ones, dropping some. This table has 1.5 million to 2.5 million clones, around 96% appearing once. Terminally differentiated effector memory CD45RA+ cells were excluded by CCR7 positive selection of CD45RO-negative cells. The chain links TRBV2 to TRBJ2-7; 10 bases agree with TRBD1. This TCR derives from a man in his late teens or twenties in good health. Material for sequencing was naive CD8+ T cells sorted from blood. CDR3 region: CASSAGQGPYEQYF. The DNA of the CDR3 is TGTGCCAGCAGTGCGGGACAGGGGCCCTACGAGCAGTACTTC. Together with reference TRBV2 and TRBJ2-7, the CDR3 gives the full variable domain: EPEVTQTPSHQVTQMGQEVILRCVPISNHLYFYWYRQILGQKVEFLVSFYNNEISEKSEIFDDQFSVERPDGSNFTLKIRSTKLEDSAMYFCASSAGQGPYEQYFGPGTRLTVT.